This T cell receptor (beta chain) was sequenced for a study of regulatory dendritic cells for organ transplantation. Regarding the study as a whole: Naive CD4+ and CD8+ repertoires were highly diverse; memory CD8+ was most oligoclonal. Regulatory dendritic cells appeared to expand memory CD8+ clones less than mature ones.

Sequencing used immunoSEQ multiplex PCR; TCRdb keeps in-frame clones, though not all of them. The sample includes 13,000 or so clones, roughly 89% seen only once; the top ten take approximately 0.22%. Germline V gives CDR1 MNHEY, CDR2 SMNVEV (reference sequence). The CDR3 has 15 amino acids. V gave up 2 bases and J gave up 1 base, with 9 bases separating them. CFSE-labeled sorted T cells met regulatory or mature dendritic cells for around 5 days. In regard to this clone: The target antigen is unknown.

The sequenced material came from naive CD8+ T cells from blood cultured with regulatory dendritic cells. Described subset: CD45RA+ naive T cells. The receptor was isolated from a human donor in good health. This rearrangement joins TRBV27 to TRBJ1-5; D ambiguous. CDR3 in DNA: TGTGCCAGCAGTTTAAGCTTGTGGAGCAATCAGCCCCAGCATTTT. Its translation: CASSLSLWSNQPQHF.